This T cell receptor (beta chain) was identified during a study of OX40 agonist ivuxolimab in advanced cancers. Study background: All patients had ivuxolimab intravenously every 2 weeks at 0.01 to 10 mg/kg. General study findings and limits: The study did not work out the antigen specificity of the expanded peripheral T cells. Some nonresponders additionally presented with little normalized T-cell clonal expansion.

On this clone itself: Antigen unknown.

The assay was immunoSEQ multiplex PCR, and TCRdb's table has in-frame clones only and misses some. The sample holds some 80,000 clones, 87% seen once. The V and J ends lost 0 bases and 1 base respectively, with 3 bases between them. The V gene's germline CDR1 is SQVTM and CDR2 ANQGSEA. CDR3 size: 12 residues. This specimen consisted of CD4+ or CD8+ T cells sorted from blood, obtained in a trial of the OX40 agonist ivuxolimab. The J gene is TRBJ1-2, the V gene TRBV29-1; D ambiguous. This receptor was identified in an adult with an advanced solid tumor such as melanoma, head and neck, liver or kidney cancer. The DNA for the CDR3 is TGCAGCGTTGAAGACTATAACTATGGCTACACCTTC. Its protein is CSVEDYNYGYTF.